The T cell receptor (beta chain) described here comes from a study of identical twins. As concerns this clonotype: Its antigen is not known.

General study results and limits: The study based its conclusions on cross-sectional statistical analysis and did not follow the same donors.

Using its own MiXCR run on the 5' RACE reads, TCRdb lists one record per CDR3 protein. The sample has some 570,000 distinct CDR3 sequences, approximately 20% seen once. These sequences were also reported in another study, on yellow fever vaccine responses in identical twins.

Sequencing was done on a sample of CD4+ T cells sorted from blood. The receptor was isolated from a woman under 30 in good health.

CDR3 nucleotides: TGTGCCAGCAGTTCGGAATTTGGAACTCCGGGTCGGGTCAGCTTAATGAATTCACCCCTCCACTTT. Its translation is CASSSEFGTPGRVSLMNSPLHF. The chain has TRBV27 and TRBJ1-6; no clear D. The CDR3 loop spans 22 amino acids. V lost 4 bases and J 7 bases, leaving 35 bases between the germline ends. Germline V gives CDR1 MNHEY, CDR2 SMNVEV (reference sequence).